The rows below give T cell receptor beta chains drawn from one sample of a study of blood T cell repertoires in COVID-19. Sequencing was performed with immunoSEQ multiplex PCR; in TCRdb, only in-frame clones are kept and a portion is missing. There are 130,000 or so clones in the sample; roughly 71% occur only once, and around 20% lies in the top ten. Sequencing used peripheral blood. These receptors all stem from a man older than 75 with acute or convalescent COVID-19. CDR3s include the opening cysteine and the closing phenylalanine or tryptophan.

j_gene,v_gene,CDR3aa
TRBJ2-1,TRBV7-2,CASSPSSQFNEQFF
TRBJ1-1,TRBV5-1,CASSLGTVNTEAFF
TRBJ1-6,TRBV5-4,CASSLSRGGSPLHF
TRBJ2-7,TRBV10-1,CASSEAGGSDEQYF
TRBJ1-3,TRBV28,CASKKSGGFGGNTIYF
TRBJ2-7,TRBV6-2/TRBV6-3,CASSYSIYETSGGLTYEQYF
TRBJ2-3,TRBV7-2,CASTLGGLRDTQYF
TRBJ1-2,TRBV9,CASSADRLQNYGYTF
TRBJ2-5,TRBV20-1,CSVPLETQYF
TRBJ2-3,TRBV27,CASTSYVEGASADTQYF
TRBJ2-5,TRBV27,CASSPRDGREETQYF
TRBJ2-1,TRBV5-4,CASSSHRDEQFF
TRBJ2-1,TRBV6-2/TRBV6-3,CASSYLRGGFEQFF
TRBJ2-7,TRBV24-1,CATSDGAGEEQYF
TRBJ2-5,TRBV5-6,CASSLGRTQETQYF
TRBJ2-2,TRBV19,CASSSTANTGELFF
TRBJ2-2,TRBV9,CASSQGTDFTGELFF
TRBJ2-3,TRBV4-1,CASSHGDGTDTQYF
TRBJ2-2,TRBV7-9,CASSPPGLNTGELFF
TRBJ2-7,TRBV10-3,CATGRGQGRDEQYF
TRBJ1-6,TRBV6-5,CASTAVRVGSPLHF
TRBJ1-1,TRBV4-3,CASSQDHGSGTEAFF
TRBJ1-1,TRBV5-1,CASSASSSFQTEAFF
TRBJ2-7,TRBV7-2,CASSLGGTSYEQYF
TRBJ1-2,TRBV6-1,CASSESGTAGWVYGYTF
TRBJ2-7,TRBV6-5,CASRPGQGYEQYF
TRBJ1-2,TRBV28,CASSPRTGGFSDGYTF
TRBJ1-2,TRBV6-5,CASSLQGGAGGYTF
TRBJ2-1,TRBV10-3,CAISPGQSRDEQFF
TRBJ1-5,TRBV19,CASSPGSNQPQHF
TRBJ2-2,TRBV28,CASSLRPNTGELFF